These 18 T cell receptor beta chains were all obtained from the same sample, sequenced in a study of T cells after yellow fever vaccination. TCRdb called the 5' RACE reads again in MiXCR, with one record for every CDR3 protein. The sample lists roughly 500,000 distinct CDR3 sequences, less than 20% occurring once. Sequenced material: PBMCs, taken 15 days after the yellow fever booster vaccination. These receptors originate from a man between 25 and 39 years old who received the YFV17D yellow fever vaccine.

The J gene is TRBJ2-3, the V gene TRBV18; D might be TRBD1 (7 bases). The CDR3 contains 14 residues. The germline V gene has CDR1 KGHSH and CDR2 LQKENI. The V end was cut by 5 bases, the J end by 3 bases, with 12 bases between. CDR3 in amino acids: CASSAGQPTDTQYF. DNA for the CDR3: TGTGCCAGCTCAGCGGGACAGCCGACAGATACGCAGTATTTT.

The chain is built from TRBV20-1 and TRBJ2-2, with 13 bases matching TRBD2. Germline CDR1 reads DFQATT; CDR2 reads SNEGSKA (reference sequence). The CDR3 contains 15 residues. J was trimmed by 7 bases and V by 6 bases; bases with no gene match: 8. This CDR3 reads CSARLAGGGDGELFF. CDR3 nucleotides: TGCAGTGCAAGACTAGCGGGAGGTGGGGACGGGGAGCTGTTTTTT.

The J gene is TRBJ2-1, the V gene TRBV12-3 or TRBV12-4; the D gene is possibly TRBD2 (7 bases). The V end lost 5 bases, the J end lost 9 bases, and 17 bases lay between the germline ends. The CDR3 spans 14 residues. For the CDR3, the DNA is TGTGCCAGCAGTCACGGGGGGACAAGTGGTGAGCAGTTCTTC. Translating gives CASSHGGTSGEQFF.

This clonotype was seen a few times. The rearrangement joins TRBV20-1 to TRBJ2-3; D is ambiguous. The ends were cut back, 6 bases at V and 6 bases at J, with 16 bases in the middle. The CDR3 sequence is 13 residues long. The germline V gene encodes CDR1 DFQATT and CDR2 SNEGSKA (reference sequence). CDR3 amino acids: CSATTVPRDTQYF. In DNA, the CDR3 is TGCAGTGCGACAACTGTCCCGCGGGATACGCAGTATTTT.

The chain employs TRBV19 and TRBJ2-7; TRBD2 matches at 7 bases. The CDR3 has 14 residues. Trimming cost V 7 bases and J 0 bases; bases outside gene matches: 6. Germline values: CDR1 LNHDA, CDR2 SQIVND (reference sequence). The CDR3 region is CASTPAGSSYEQYF. The CDR3 nucleotides are TGTGCCAGTACCCCAGCGGGGAGCTCCTACGAGCAGTACTTC.

The V gene is TRBV20-1, the J gene TRBJ2-1, with 9 bases aligning to TRBD2. The CDR3 is 19 amino acids. Unmatched junction bases numbered 16, after V lost 0 bases and J lost 4 bases. Germline CDR1 is DFQATT and CDR2 is SNEGSKA (reference sequence). CDR3 loop: CSARDPGASGIPTYNEQFF. The DNA for the CDR3 is TGCAGTGCTAGAGACCCGGGAGCTAGCGGGATCCCCACATACAATGAGCAGTTCTTC.

The J gene is TRBJ1-5, the V gene TRBV19; possibly TRBD1 for D (6 bases). V lost 9 bases and J lost 1, with 16 bases in between. The CDR3 sequence is 15 residues long. CDR1 is LNHDA and CDR2 is SQIVND in the germline V gene (reference sequence). The CDR3 DNA follows: TGTGCCAGCCTCAGGGGACGCGGGAGCAATCAGCCCCAGCATTTT. Translation: CASLRGRGSNQPQHF.

This clonotype was seen a handful of times. The chain joins TRBV19 to TRBJ2-7, with TRBD1 matching 11 bases. The CDR3 extends over 12 amino acids. Trimming took 10 bases from V and 3 from J; bases not matched to a gene: 2. Germline V gives CDR1 LNHDA, CDR2 SQIVND (reference sequence). The CDR3 reads CATGTGGYEQYF. In DNA, the CDR3 is TGTGCCACCGGGACAGGGGGCTACGAGCAGTACTTC.

This clonotype was counted between two and nine times. V usage is TRBV7-9 and J usage is TRBJ2-1; maybe TRBD2 (5 bases). This CDR3 is 16 amino acids long. V dropped 3 bases and J dropped 5 bases, with 17 bases sitting between them. Germline V lookup: CDR1 SEHNR, CDR2 FQNEAQ (reference sequence). The CDR3: CASSLGEGGVHNEQFF. The CDR3 nucleotides are TGTGCCAGCAGCTTGGGAGAAGGTGGGGTCCACAATGAGCAGTTCTTC.

In this sample, this clonotype turned up a few times. The chain uses TRBV18 and TRBJ1-1; D is unclear. The CDR3 totals 15 residues. Trimming left V 1 base short and J 3 bases short, with 12 bases between. CDR1 KGHSH and CDR2 LQKENI come from the germline V gene. This CDR3 reads CASSPRSGQDTEAFF. CDR3 nucleotide sequence: TGTGCCAGCTCACCACGTTCCGGTCAGGACACTGAAGCTTTCTTT.

The genes are TRBV20-1 and TRBJ2-1; D might be TRBD2 (5 bases). Trimming cost V 4 bases and J 13 bases, with 14 bases left between them. This CDR3 spans 11 amino acids. CDR1 is DFQATT, CDR2 SNEGSKA, per germline (reference sequence). Here the CDR3 DNA reads TGCAGTGCTAATATAGCGTCTTTTCAGTTCTTC. It codes for CSANIASFQFF.

This clonotype was seen ten or more times. The gene calls are TRBV27 and TRBJ2-7, with no clear D. The CDR3 has 12 residues. Germline V gene lookup returns CDR1 MNHEY and CDR2 SMNVEV (reference sequence). The V gene lost 6 bases and the J gene lost 3 bases, with 9 bases spanning the gap. CDR3 residues: CASSQDGYEQYF. In nucleotides, the CDR3 is TGTGCCAGCAGCCAAGACGGCTACGAGCAGTACTTC.

This clonotype was observed a few times. This chain connects TRBV2 to TRBJ2-1; TRBD1 aligns across 10 bases. Germline CDR1 and CDR2: SNHLY and FYNNEI. V shed 6 bases and J 5 bases; nucleotides not matched to a gene: 7. CDR3 length: 15 residues. The DNA of the CDR3 is TGTGCCAGCAGCGTGGACAGGGGGGGTCACAATGAGCAGTTCTTC. Protein: CASSVDRGGHNEQFF.

In its sample, this clonotype was seen a few times. V usage is TRBV7-9 and J usage is TRBJ2-2, with 8 positions matching TRBD2. The CDR3 runs 14 residues. CDR1 and CDR2 (germline): SEHNR, FQNEAQ (reference sequence). V dropped 3 bases and J dropped 7; count of bases not matched to a gene: 4. DNA for the CDR3: TGTGCCAGCAGCTTCGGGAGGGCCGTCGGGGAGCTGTTTTTT. Protein sequence: CASSFGRAVGELFF.

This chain links TRBV2 with TRBJ2-1; possibly TRBD1 for D (6 bases). Trimming shortened V by 6 bases and J by 15 bases, and 12 bases separated the two germline ends. CDR1 is SNHLY and CDR2 is FYNNEI in the germline V gene. CDR3 size: 10 residues. The DNA of the CDR3 is TGTGCCAGCAGCTCAGGGGCGGCGTTCTTC. The encoded protein is CASSSGAAFF.

Many counts were recorded for this clonotype. The chain recombines TRBV6-1 with TRBJ1-2; D might be TRBD1 (6 bases). The CDR3 has 16 amino acids. V was pared by 6 bases and J by 6 bases, with 23 bases between. Per germline, CDR1 MNHNS and CDR2 SASEGT. The CDR3 bases are TGTGCCAGCAGCCCCGTTGGGTCCAGGGGAGGAAATGGCTACACCTTC. Translating gives CASSPVGSRGGNGYTF.

In its sample, this clonotype was seen many times. The CDR3 region is CASTTSGSTDTQYF. The DNA for the CDR3 is TGTGCCAGCACGACTAGCGGGTCCACAGATACGCAGTATTTT. The J gene is TRBJ2-3, the V gene TRBV12-3 or TRBV12-4; 10 nucleotides match TRBD2. The CDR3 sequence is 14 residues long. J gave up 2 bases and V 7 bases, and 3 bases lay outside the gene matches.

V gene TRBV20-1 combines with J gene TRBJ1-1; D is unclear. Germline assignment: CDR1 DFQATT and CDR2 SNEGSKA (reference sequence). The CDR3 runs to 10 residues. The V and J ends lost 6 bases and 8 bases respectively, with 10 bases between them. The CDR3 loop is CSASPKEAFF. The CDR3 coding sequence is TGCAGTGCCAGTCCCAAGGAAGCTTTCTTT.